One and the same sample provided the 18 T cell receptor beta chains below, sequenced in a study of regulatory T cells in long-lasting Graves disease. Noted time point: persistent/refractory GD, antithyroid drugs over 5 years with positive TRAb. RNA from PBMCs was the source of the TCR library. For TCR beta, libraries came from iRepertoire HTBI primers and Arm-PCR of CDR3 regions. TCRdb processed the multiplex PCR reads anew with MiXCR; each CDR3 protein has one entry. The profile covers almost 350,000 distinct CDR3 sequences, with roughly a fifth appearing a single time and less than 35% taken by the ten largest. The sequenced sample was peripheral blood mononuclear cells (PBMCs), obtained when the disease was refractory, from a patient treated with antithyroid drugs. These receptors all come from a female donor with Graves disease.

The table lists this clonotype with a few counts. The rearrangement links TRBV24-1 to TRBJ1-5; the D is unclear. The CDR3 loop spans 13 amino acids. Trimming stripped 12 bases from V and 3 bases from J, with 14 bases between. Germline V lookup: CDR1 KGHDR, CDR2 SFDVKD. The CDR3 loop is CACGGSLNQPQHF. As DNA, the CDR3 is TGTGCCTGCGGAGGTTCTCTCAATCAGCCCCAGCATTTT.

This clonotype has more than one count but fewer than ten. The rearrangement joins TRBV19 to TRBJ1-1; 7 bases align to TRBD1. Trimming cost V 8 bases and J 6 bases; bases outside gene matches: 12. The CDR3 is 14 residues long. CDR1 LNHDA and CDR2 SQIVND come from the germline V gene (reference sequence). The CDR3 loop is CASARLNRGPEAFF. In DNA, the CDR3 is TGTGCCAGTGCGCGTCTAAACAGGGGCCCTGAAGCTTTCTTT.

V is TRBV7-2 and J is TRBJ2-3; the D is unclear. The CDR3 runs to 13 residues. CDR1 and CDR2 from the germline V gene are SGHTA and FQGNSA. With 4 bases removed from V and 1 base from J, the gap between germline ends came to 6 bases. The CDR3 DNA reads TGTGCCAGCAGCTCCTGGGGCACAGATACGCAGTATTTT. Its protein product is CASSSWGTDTQYF.

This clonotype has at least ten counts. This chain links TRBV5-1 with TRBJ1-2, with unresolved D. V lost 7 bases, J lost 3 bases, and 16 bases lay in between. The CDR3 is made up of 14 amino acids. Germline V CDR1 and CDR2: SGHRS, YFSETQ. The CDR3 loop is CASAELRVDYGYTF. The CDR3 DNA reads TGCGCCAGCGCCGAGCTTCGGGTTGACTATGGCTACACCTTC. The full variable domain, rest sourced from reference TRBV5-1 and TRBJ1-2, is KAGVTQTPRYLIKTRGQQVTLSCSPISGHRSVSWYQQTPGQGLQFLFEYFSETQRNKGNFPGRFSGRQFSNSRSEMNVSTLELGDSALYLCASAELRVDYGYTFGSGTRLTVV.

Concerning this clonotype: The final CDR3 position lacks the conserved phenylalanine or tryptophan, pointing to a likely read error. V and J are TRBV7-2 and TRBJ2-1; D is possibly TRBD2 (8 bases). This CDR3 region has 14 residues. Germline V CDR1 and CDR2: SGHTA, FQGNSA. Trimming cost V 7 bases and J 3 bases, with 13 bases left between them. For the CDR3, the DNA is TGTGCCAGCATCGGGGGGGACAGCTACAATGAGCAGTTCCTC. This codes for CASIGGDSYNEQFL.

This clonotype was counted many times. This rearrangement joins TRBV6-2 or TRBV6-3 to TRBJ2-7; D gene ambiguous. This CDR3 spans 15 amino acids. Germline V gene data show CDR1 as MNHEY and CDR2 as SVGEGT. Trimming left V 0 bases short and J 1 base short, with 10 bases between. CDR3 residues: CASSYSSVPSYEQYF. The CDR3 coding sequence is TGTGCCAGCAGTTACTCTAGTGTCCCTTCCTACGAGCAGTACTTC.

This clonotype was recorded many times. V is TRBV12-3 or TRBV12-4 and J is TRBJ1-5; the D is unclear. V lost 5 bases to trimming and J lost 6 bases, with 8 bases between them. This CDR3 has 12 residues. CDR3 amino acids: CASSPIGQPQHF. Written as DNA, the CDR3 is TGTGCCAGCAGTCCTATCGGTCAGCCCCAGCATTTT.

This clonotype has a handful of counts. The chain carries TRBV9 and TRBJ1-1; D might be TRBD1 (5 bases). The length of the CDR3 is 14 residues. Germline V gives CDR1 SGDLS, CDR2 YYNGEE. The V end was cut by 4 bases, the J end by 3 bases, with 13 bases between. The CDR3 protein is CASSLTAGDTEAFF. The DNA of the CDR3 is TGTGCCAGCAGCTTGACAGCCGGGGACACTGAAGCTTTCTTT. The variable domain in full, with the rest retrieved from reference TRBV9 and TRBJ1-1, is DSGVTQTPKHLITATGQRVTLRCSPRSGDLSVYWYQQSLDQGLQFLIQYYNGEERAKGNILERFSAQQFPDLHSELNLSSLELGDSALYFCASSLTAGDTEAFFGQGTRLTVV.

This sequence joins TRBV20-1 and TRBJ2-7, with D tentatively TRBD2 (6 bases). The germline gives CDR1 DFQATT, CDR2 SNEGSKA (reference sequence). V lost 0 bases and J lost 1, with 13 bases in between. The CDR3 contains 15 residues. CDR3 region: CSARERRGGSYEQYF. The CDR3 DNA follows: TGCAGTGCTAGAGAGAGGCGGGGCGGGTCCTACGAGCAGTACTTC.

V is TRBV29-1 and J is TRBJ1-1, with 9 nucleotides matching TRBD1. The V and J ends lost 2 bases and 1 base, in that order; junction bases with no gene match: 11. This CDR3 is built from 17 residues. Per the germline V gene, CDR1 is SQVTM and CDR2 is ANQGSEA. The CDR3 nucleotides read TGCAGCGTTGAATTCCGGGACAGGGAATTTGGGAACACTGAAGCTTTCTTT. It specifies CSVEFRDREFGNTEAFF.

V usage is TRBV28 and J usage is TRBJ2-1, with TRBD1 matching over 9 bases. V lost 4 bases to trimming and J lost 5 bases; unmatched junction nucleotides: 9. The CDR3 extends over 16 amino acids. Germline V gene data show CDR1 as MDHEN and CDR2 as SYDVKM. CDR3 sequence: CASSSPGQGAHNEQFF. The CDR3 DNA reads TGTGCCAGCAGTTCACCGGGACAGGGTGCGCACAATGAGCAGTTCTTC. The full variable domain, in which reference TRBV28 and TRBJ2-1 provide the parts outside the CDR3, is DVKVTQSSRYLVKRTGEKVFLECVQDMDHENMFWYRQDPGLGLRLIYFSYDVKMKEKGDIPEGYSVSREKKERFSLILESASTNQTSMYLCASSSPGQGAHNEQFFGPGTRLTVL.

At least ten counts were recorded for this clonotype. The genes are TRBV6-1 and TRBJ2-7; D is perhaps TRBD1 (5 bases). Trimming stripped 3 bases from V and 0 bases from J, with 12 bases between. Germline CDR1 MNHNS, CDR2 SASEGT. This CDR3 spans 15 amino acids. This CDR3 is CASSEYWTSSYEQYF. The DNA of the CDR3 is TGTGCCAGCAGTGAGTACTGGACATCCTCCTACGAGCAGTACTTC.

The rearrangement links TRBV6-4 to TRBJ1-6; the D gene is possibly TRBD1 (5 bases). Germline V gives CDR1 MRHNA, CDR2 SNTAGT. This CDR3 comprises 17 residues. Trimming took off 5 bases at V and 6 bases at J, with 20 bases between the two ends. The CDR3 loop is CASSSLDRGGTNSPLHF. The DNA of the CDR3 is TGTGCCAGCAGTTCCCTCGATCGTGGGGGAACTAATTCACCCCTCCACTTT.

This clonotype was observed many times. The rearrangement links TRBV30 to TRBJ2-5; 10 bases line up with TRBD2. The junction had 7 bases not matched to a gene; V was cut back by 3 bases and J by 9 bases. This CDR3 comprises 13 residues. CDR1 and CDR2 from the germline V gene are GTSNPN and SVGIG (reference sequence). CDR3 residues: CAWSGLAAAAQYF. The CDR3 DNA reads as TGTGCCTGGAGCGGACTAGCGGCCGCGGCCCAGTACTTC.

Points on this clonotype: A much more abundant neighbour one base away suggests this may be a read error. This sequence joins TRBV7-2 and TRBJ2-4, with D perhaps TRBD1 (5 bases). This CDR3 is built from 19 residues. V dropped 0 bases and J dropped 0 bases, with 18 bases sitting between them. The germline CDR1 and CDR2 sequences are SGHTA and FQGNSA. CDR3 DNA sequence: TGTGCCAGCAGCTTAGCAGCCCGGTCACAGGCGGTAGCCAAAAACATTCAGTACTTC. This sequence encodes CASSLAARSQAVAKNIQYF.

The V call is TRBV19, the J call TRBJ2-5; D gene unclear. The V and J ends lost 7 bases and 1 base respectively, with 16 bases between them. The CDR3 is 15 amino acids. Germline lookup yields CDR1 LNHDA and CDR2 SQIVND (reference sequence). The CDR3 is CASTNSPRSQETQYF. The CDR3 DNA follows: TGTGCCAGTACCAACTCCCCCCGGTCCCAAGAGACCCAGTACTTC. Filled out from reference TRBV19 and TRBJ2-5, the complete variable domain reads DGGITQSPKYLFRKEGQNVTLSCEQNLNHDAMYWYRQDPGQGLRLIYYSQIVNDFQKGDIAEGYSVSREKKESFPLTVTSAQKNPTAFYLCASTNSPRSQETQYFGPGTRLLVL.

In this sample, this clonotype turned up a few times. For the CDR3, the DNA is TGTGCCAGTAGTAGGACAGGGGGCGTCACTGAAGCTTTCTTT. Translation: CASSRTGGVTEAFF. The chain is built from TRBV19 and TRBJ1-1, with 11 bases aligning to TRBD1. Germline assignment: CDR1 LNHDA and CDR2 SQIVND (reference sequence). The CDR3 is made up of 14 amino acids. The junction had 2 bases not matched to a gene; V was cut back by 4 bases and J by 4 bases.

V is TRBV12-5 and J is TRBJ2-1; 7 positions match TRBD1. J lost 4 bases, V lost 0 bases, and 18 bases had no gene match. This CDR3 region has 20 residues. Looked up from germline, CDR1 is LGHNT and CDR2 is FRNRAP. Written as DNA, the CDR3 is TGTGCTAGTGGTTTGGTAGTGTCGACCGGAAGGGACAGCGTTTACAATGAGCAGTTCTTC. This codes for CASGLVVSTGRDSVYNEQFF.